This T cell receptor (beta chain) was recovered during a study of T cells in Graves' hyperthyroidism and ophthalmopathy (dated by TCRdb to 2018 to 2020). Regarding the complete study: Peripheral blood samples were taken at initial diagnosis, before any treatment was given. To identify TCR V-J signatures that set the groups apart, the researchers used a discovery cohort of 90 to 100 patients, made up of approximately 43 with Graves' ophthalmopathy and about 55 with stable Graves' hyperthyroidism. Prospective prediction of ophthalmopathy was tested in an independent validation cohort consisting of about 20 hyperthyroidism patients and around 16 patients who later progressed to ophthalmopathy. For training and testing, the 100 patients in the discovery cohort were randomly divided in a 7:3 ratio. In addition, the study compared T-cell repertoires in thyroid tissue and in blood from 6 or 7 Graves' hyperthyroidism patients. Once sampling was done, hyperthyroidism patients were given methimazole at a starting dose of 30 mg daily, whereas ophthalmopathy patients were given high-dose intravenous methylprednisolone. TCR Vbeta CDR3 sequencing of 140 or so peripheral blood samples (43 ophthalmopathy, about 80 hyperthyroidism and approximately 17 progressor patients) is reported in the paper.

Stable Graves' hyperthyroidism was defined as the absence of progression to ophthalmopathy over 18 months of follow-up. Hyperthyroidism patients were newly diagnosed, with disease duration under 2 months, and aged 18 to 65 years. The study excluded patients with uncontrolled infections, other autoimmune diseases, pregnancy or lactation. Diagnoses relied on clinical symptoms, serum thyroxine and TRAb, thyroid ultrasound and orbital computed tomography. Ficoll-Paque density gradient centrifugation was used to isolate PBMCs from approximately 10 ml of fresh peripheral blood. Trizol reagent was used to extract total RNA, and RNA quality was then checked on an Agilent 2100 Bioanalyzer. For this clonotype: The clone's antigen remains unknown. Base quality data are lacking; no much larger clone is found one base away.

Amplification of TCR beta CDR3 regions was carried out from RNA transcripts. A first-round RT-PCR of the TCR CDR3 used the HTBI primer set with the Qiagen OneStep RT-PCR kit. Libraries were constructed in a second round of multiplex PCR, after which size selection and purification were carried out. The libraries were sequenced on an Illumina HiSeq2000 using paired-end 100 bp reads. As for how the authors treated the data: SOAPnuke was used to process the raw data, with reads discarded if the reads contained adapters or uncalled bases, had a mean Phred below 15, or lacked an exact constant-primer or identifier match. High-quality paired reads were merged with COPE v1.2.5, and unique nucleotide sequences were defined as clonotypes. Clonotypes were aligned to IMGT TRBV, TRBD and TRBJ reference segments using MiTCR v1.1. The analysis included only V-J combinations with a frequency above 0.0001, which together covered around 99% of the repertoires. A TCS score was defined as the ratio of F50 (clonal expansion) to E x V (chaos), with BLOSUM62-based TCRdist applied between CDR3 peptides within each V-J. Welch's t-statistics and random forest reduced around 550 V-J features to roughly 13, which were used in a naive Bayes classifier (R e1071). The similarity between thyroid and blood repertoires was quantified using the Morisita-Horn index. Using fastp at Q25 and MiXCR, TCRdb reprocessed the public reads and kept productive beta chains. Here each entry gathers all rows of one CDR3 protein and keeps the most common genes and DNA. The V and J calls and clone size are TCRdb's, not the authors'. A total of about 760,000 distinct CDR3 sequences appear in this sample, roughly a third of them only once. The ten most abundant clones make up 31% of the sample.

Overall study results and their limits: Most expanded thyroid clonotypes (frequency above 0.001) were also detected in blood, a finding suggesting that blood repertoires may reflect thyroid immune responses. A model built on a 13 V-J signature distinguished ophthalmopathy from stable hyperthyroidism, reaching 87.88% sensitivity and 81.08% specificity in cross-validation and 80%/75% in testing. In validation, progression to ophthalmopathy was predicted by the model with around 70% sensitivity and roughly 76% specificity, a median of about 6.8 months before onset. No statistical method was used to fix the sample size in advance, and group allocation was not hidden from the investigators.

The junction carries 13 bases between V and J, which are trimmed by 3 bases and 4 bases respectively. Inclusive of the bounding cysteine and phenylalanine, the CDR3 is 14 residues long. The kept DNA is CDR3 alone, 42 bases in frame from the first base. The CDR1 and CDR2 encoded by the germline V gene (reference sequence) are DFQATT and SNEGSKA. This TCR came from a woman between 40 and 50 years old with Graves' hyperthyroidism. Material: blood. This sequence uses TRBV20-1 and TRBJ2-1; too little of a D gene remains to name it. The CDR3 has the sequence CSARVSGLYNEQFF. The DNA is TGCAGTGCTAGGGTATCGGGCCTATACAATGAGCAGTTCTTC.